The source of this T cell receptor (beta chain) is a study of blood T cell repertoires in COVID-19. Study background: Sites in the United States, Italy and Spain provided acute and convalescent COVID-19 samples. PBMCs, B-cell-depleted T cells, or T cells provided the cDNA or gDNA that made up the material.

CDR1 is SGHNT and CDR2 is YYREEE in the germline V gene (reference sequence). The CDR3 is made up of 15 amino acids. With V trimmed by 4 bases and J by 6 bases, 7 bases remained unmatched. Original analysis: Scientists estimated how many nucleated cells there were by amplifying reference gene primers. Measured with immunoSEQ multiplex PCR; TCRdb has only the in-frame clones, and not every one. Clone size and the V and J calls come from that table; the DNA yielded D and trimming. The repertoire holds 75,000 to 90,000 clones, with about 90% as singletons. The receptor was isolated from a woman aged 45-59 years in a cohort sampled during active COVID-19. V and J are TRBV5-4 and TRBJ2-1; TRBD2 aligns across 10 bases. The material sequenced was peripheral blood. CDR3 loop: CASSLGLAESNEQFF. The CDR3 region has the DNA TGTGCCAGCAGCCTAGGACTAGCGGAGAGCAATGAGCAGTTCTTC.